The 6 T cell receptor beta chains in this list originate from one sample, sequenced in a study of T cell clones after liver transplantation. Assay: immunoSEQ multiplex PCR; the TCRdb copy retains only in-frame clones and omits some. The sample records 70,000 to 95,000 clones, approximately 82% being singletons. Sequencing was performed on CD4+ T cells from blood, taken at the 22-month timepoint. These TCRs come from a human patient who received a liver transplant. Some T cells may have come from the graft donor.

Here the CDR3 DNA reads TGCGCCAGCAGCCAGGACCGGACAGCCTATGGCTACACCTTC. The encoded protein is CASSQDRTAYGYTF. V and J are TRBV4-1 and TRBJ1-2, with TRBD1 as a possible D gene (6 bases). The CDR3 totals 14 residues. Trimming stripped 3 bases from V and 4 bases from J, with 12 bases between. The germline V gene has CDR1 MGHRA and CDR2 YSYEKL.

This chain joins TRBV4-2 and TRBJ2-5; either TRBD1 or TRBD2 may fit D (5 bases each). The germline V gene has CDR1 LGHNA and CDR2 YNFKEQ. The CDR3 extends over 15 amino acids. V lost 4 bases to trimming and J lost 1 base, with 13 bases between them. CDR3 sequence reads: CASSPEGTVQETQYF. DNA for the CDR3: TGTGCCAGCAGCCCGGAAGGGACCGTCCAAGAGACCCAGTACTTC.

The chain employs TRBV18 and TRBJ2-3; TRBD2 is a possible D gene (6 bases). The V and J ends lost 1 base and 2 bases respectively, with 16 bases between them. CDR1 is KGHSH and CDR2 is LQKENI in the germline V gene. The length of the CDR3 is 17 residues. The CDR3 reads CASSPLIAEATTDTQYF. The DNA for the CDR3 is TGTGCCAGCTCACCACTAATAGCGGAAGCAACCACAGATACGCAGTATTTT.

The chain is built from TRBV7-2 and TRBJ2-7; a weak D match, TRBD2 (5 bases). V dropped 1 base and J dropped 2 bases, with 9 bases sitting between them. This CDR3 is built from 14 residues. Germline V lookup: CDR1 SGHTA, CDR2 FQGNSA. Written as DNA, the CDR3 is TGTGCCAGCAGCTTAGGCGGGTCCACCTACGAGCAGTACTTC. This encodes CASSLGGSTYEQYF.

The V and J genes are TRBV7-3 and TRBJ2-1; D uncertain. V gave up 1 base and J gave up 2 bases, with 12 bases separating them. CDR1 SGHTA and CDR2 FQGTGA come from the germline V gene. The CDR3 consists of 16 residues. CDR3 sequence (DNA): TGTGCCAGCAGCTTAAACGTCGCAGAGGCCTACAATGAGCAGTTCTTC. Amino acid sequence: CASSLNVAEAYNEQFF. Filled out from reference TRBV7-3 and TRBJ2-1, the complete variable domain reads GAGVSQTPSNKVTEKGKYVELRCDPISGHTALYWYRQSLGQGPEFLIYFQGTGAADDSGLPNDRFFAVRPEGSVSTLKIQRTERGDSAVYLCASSLNVAEAYNEQFFGPGTRLTVL.

The chain couples TRBV29-1 to TRBJ1-2; D perhaps matches TRBD1 (5 bases). The germline V and J ends were trimmed by 6 bases and 2 bases, with 7 bases remaining between them. Germline CDR1 and CDR2: SQVTM and ANQGSEA. The CDR3 covers 11 residues. For the CDR3, the DNA is TGCAGCGTCGGGACCAACTATGGCTACACCTTC. Amino acid sequence: CSVGTNYGYTF.